The clone carrying this T cell receptor beta chain showed up just a few times. Its antigen is currently unknown. This sample was taken from a study of T cell responses to AZD1222 COVID-19 vaccine. Clones were sequenced by immunoSEQ multiplex PCR, and TCRdb holds only the in-frame ones, with some missing. The sample shows fewer than 200,000 clones, around 88% of them seen only once. Germline CDR1 reads MNHEY; CDR2 reads SVGAGI. V lost 4 bases to trimming and J lost 6 bases, with 15 bases between them. CDR3 length: 14 amino acids. Overall study findings and caveats: Most donors were white British and more were female, and clonal diversity was possibly underestimated. Among vaccine-associated CD4 TCRs, coverage spanned spike, with dominance at 160-218 and 743-854.

V gene TRBV6-5 combines with J gene TRBJ1-2; tentative D call: TRBD1 (6 bases). The TCR comes from an adult who received the AZD1222 COVID-19 vaccine. The input for sequencing was peripheral blood, taken 28 days after the second AZD1222 dose. The CDR3 loop reads CASSLPSGAHGYTF. The DNA for the CDR3 is TGTGCCAGCAGTTTGCCTTCGGGGGCCCATGGCTACACCTTC.